This is a list of T cell receptor beta chains from one sample in a study of blood T cells in healthy people across ages. MiXCR was run by TCRdb on the 5' RACE reads, yielding one entry per CDR3 protein. The table has 450,000 to 600,000 distinct CDR3 sequences, around 27% seen once. This sample was also put to use in a study of T cells of mothers and their children.

Specimen: blood. The receptors originated from a boy aged 2 to 10 in good health. Each CDR3 is given with its conserved first and last residue. A D gene is named only where the DNA matches it firmly. Expanded clones get a size class; other rows say once, few or many, or leave the size out.

TGTGCCTGGAGACCCCTAAAGCAGTTCTTC	CAWRPLKQFF	.	few	TRBV30	TRBJ2-1
TGTGCCATCAGCGGCAAGCGGGACTCCTACAATGAGCAGTTCTTC	CAISGKRDSYNEQFF	TRBD2	.	TRBV10-3	TRBJ2-1
TGTGCCAGCAGTTCTAGACTAGCCTTGATTATAGACGAGCAGTTCTTC	CASSSRLALIIDEQFF	TRBD2	.	TRBV2	TRBJ2-1
TGTGCCAGCAGCGTAAGGGACAGGATCTTCTCTGGGGCCAACGTCCTGACTTTC	CASSVRDRIFSGANVLTF	TRBD1	.	TRBV9	TRBJ2-6
TGTGCCAGCAGGGAGGGACAGGGAGTCGGAGATACGCAGTATTTT	CASREGQGVGDTQYF	TRBD1	few	TRBV2	TRBJ2-3
TGTGCCAGCAGTTTAAACAGGGGCAGAGAGACCCAGTACTTC	CASSLNRGRETQYF	TRBD1	.	TRBV6-2/TRBV6-3	TRBJ2-5
TGTGCCAGCAGTACCGGACAGGGGGTGAATGGCTACACCTTC	CASSTGQGVNGYTF	TRBD1	.	TRBV27	TRBJ1-2
TGTGCCAGCAGTTATTGGGCTAGCTCCTACAATGAGCAGTTCTTC	CASSYWASSYNEQFF	.	few	TRBV6-2/TRBV6-3	TRBJ2-1
TGTGCCAGCAGGGGACAGGGGGGTGAGGCCGGGGAGCTGTTTTTT	CASRGQGGEAGELFF	TRBD1	few	TRBV11-2	TRBJ2-2
TGCAGTGCTATTCGGACAGGCAACTATGGCTACACCTTC	CSAIRTGNYGYTF	TRBD1	few	TRBV20-1	TRBJ1-2
TGTGCCAGCAGTTACTTCTTGGGACAACCAGCCAAAAACATTCAGTACTTC	CASSYFLGQPAKNIQYF	.	few	TRBV6-2/TRBV6-3	TRBJ2-4
TGTGCCAGCAGAACTAGCGGGAGGGCCAGGGAGCAGTACTTC	CASRTSGRAREQYF	TRBD2	few	TRBV12-3/TRBV12-4	TRBJ2-7
TGCAGCGTTTGGACAGGTGACTACGAGCAGTACTTC	CSVWTGDYEQYF	TRBD1	.	TRBV29-1	TRBJ2-7
TGTGCCAGCAGCTTACGACAGGGGGTGAACACCGGGGAGCTGTTTTTT	CASSLRQGVNTGELFF	TRBD1	few	TRBV11-2	TRBJ2-2
TGTGCCAGCAGACACAGGGTGGGGAACACCGGGGAGCTGTTTTTT	CASRHRVGNTGELFF	.	few	TRBV2	TRBJ2-2
TGTGCCAGCAGTTCGACAAGGACACCTCCGGTGGGAGCCCAGCATTTT	CASSSTRTPPVGAQHF	.	few	TRBV12-3/TRBV12-4	TRBJ1-5
TGTGCCAGCAGCAAAGGCAGGGAGGACACTGAAGCTTTCTTT	CASSKGREDTEAFF	.	few	TRBV21-1	TRBJ1-1
TGCAGTGCCCGGACAGGGGCCTACGAGCAGTACTTC	CSARTGAYEQYF	TRBD1	few	TRBV20-1	TRBJ2-7
TGTGCCAGCATCCTTATAACAGAGAACACTGAAGCTTTCTTT	CASILITENTEAFF	.	few	TRBV12-3/TRBV12-4	TRBJ1-1
TGTGCCAGCAGTCTTCAAGCGGGAGGGCCGTTGGAGACCCAGTACTTC	CASSLQAGGPLETQYF	TRBD2	.	TRBV12-3/TRBV12-4	TRBJ2-5
TGTGCCACCAGTGAGGGGACAGGCAAAGAGACCCAGTACTTC	CATSEGTGKETQYF	TRBD1	once	TRBV24-1	TRBJ2-5
TGTGCCAGCAGTGCCCTCCAACGGAATGAAAAACTGTTTTTT	CASSALQRNEKLFF	.	.	TRBV6-1	TRBJ1-4
TGTGCCAGCAGACGACACGGGACAGATACGCAGTATTTT	CASRRHGTDTQYF	.	few	TRBV14	TRBJ2-3
TGCAGTGCTAGGAGGACAGGGGCAAACACTGAAGCTTTCTTT	CSARRTGANTEAFF	TRBD1	few	TRBV20-1	TRBJ1-1
TGCAGTGCCAGTCCCCTCACGGGCGAGCAGTACTTC	CSASPLTGEQYF	.	few	TRBV20-1	TRBJ2-7
TGTGCCAGCAGCCACCGAAGATCGGGGGGCTATGGCTACACCTTC	CASSHRRSGGYGYTF	.	.	TRBV3-1	TRBJ1-2
TGTGCCAGCAGCGGACAGCTGAGGGACACCATATATTTT	CASSGQLRDTIYF	.	few	TRBV7-2	TRBJ1-3